This is a list of T cell receptor beta chains from one sample in a study of blood T cell repertoires in COVID-19. The protocol was immunoSEQ multiplex PCR, while the TCRdb copy is restricted to in-frame clones and leaves out a portion. Of 130,000 or so clones in the sample, about 85% were seen once. The sample taken for sequencing was peripheral blood. The receptors shown here come from a human donor in a cohort sampled during active COVID-19. The CDR3 runs from the conserved cysteine through the conserved F or W. Fields, in order: J gene, D gene, clone size, CDR3 length, V gene, CDR3 DNA, CDR3 protein. The D gene is left open where the match is weak. The size entry is marked missing in some rows and otherwise reads once, few, many or a size class.

j_call: TRBJ2-3
d_call: TRBD2
clone_size: .
cdr3_length: 15
v_call: TRBV6-2/TRBV6-3
cdr3_nt: TGTGCCAGCAGCTTCACTAGCGGGAGGGTGGATACGCAGTATTTT
cdr3_aa: CASSFTSGRVDTQYF

j_call: TRBJ1-6
d_call: TRBD1
clone_size: .
cdr3_length: 16
v_call: TRBV6-5
cdr3_nt: TGTGCCAGCAGTTATTCGGGACAGGCCGGGGGTTCACCCCTCCACTTT
cdr3_aa: CASSYSGQAGGSPLHF

j_call: TRBJ1-5
d_call: TRBD1
clone_size: .
cdr3_length: 14
v_call: TRBV18
cdr3_nt: TGTGCCAGCTCACCGGGACAGGATGGTCAGCCCCAGCATTTT
cdr3_aa: CASSPGQDGQPQHF

j_call: TRBJ2-1
d_call: .
clone_size: .
cdr3_length: 14
v_call: TRBV28
cdr3_nt: TGTGCCAGCAGTTTGGGGCTAGAGTACAATGAGCAGTTCTTC
cdr3_aa: CASSLGLEYNEQFF

j_call: TRBJ2-3
d_call: TRBD1
clone_size: .
cdr3_length: 15
v_call: TRBV6-2/TRBV6-3
cdr3_nt: TGTGCCAGCAGCCTCGGGACAGGGACCACAGATACGCAGTATTTT
cdr3_aa: CASSLGTGTTDTQYF

j_call: TRBJ2-1
d_call: .
clone_size: .
cdr3_length: 12
v_call: TRBV12-3/TRBV12-4
cdr3_nt: TGTGCCAGCAGTTTAGTCGGGTATGAGCAGTTCTTC
cdr3_aa: CASSLVGYEQFF

j_call: TRBJ2-5
d_call: TRBD2
clone_size: .
cdr3_length: 16
v_call: TRBV15
cdr3_nt: TGTGCCACCAGCAGGGGGGGACTAGCGGGAATCGAGACCCAGTACTTC
cdr3_aa: CATSRGGLAGIETQYF

j_call: TRBJ2-7
d_call: .
clone_size: .
cdr3_length: 11
v_call: TRBV5-1
cdr3_nt: TGCGCCAGCAGCTTGTTCTCCGAGCAGTACTTC
cdr3_aa: CASSLFSEQYF

j_call: TRBJ2-2
d_call: TRBD1
clone_size: few
cdr3_length: 15
v_call: TRBV6-6
cdr3_nt: TGTGCCAGCAGTTCCTCGGACAGGGACACCGGGGAGCTGTTTTTT
cdr3_aa: CASSSSDRDTGELFF

j_call: TRBJ2-7
d_call: .
clone_size: .
cdr3_length: 13
v_call: TRBV7-6
cdr3_nt: TGTGCCAGCAGCTTGGGAGCCCCCTCTGAGCAGTACTTC
cdr3_aa: CASSLGAPSEQYF

j_call: TRBJ2-5
d_call: .
clone_size: few
cdr3_length: 14
v_call: TRBV5-4
cdr3_nt: TGTGCCAGCAGCTTCTACAGGGATGAGGAGACCCAGTACTTC
cdr3_aa: CASSFYRDEETQYF

j_call: TRBJ2-1
d_call: TRBD2
clone_size: .
cdr3_length: 19
v_call: TRBV9
cdr3_nt: TGTGCCAGCAGCCGTATCCCGAGAACTAGCGGGATAACCTACAATGAGCAGTTCTTC
cdr3_aa: CASSRIPRTSGITYNEQFF

j_call: TRBJ2-1
d_call: TRBD1
clone_size: .
cdr3_length: 17
v_call: TRBV10-3
cdr3_nt: TGTGCCTCCCGGGGTACACAGGGGTCGCCACCCTACAATGAGCAGTTCTTC
cdr3_aa: CASRGTQGSPPYNEQFF

j_call: TRBJ2-7
d_call: TRBD2
clone_size: .
cdr3_length: 16
v_call: TRBV18
cdr3_nt: TGTGCCAGCCACAGTAGGGTAGCGGGTTCTTCCTACGAGCAGTACTTC
cdr3_aa: CASHSRVAGSSYEQYF

j_call: TRBJ2-1
d_call: TRBD2
clone_size: .
cdr3_length: 17
v_call: TRBV3-1/TRBV3-2
cdr3_nt: TGTGCCAGCAGCCAAGATCGCCGGGGGAGGGCCGAGAATGAGCAGTTCTTC
cdr3_aa: CASSQDRRGRAENEQFF

j_call: TRBJ2-2
d_call: TRBD2
clone_size: .
cdr3_length: 17
v_call: TRBV24-1
cdr3_nt: TGTGCCACCAGTGCCTTGGTCAATGCGGGGGTGATCGGGGAGCTGTTTTTT
cdr3_aa: CATSALVNAGVIGELFF

j_call: TRBJ2-5
d_call: TRBD1
clone_size: .
cdr3_length: 15
v_call: TRBV4-2
cdr3_nt: TGTGCCAGCAGCCTCACACAGGGGGCGGAGGAGACCCAGTACTTC
cdr3_aa: CASSLTQGAEETQYF

j_call: TRBJ2-3
d_call: TRBD2
clone_size: .
cdr3_length: 15
v_call: TRBV5-1
cdr3_nt: TGCGCCAGCAGCTTCCTAGCGGGGAGCACAGATACGCAGTATTTT
cdr3_aa: CASSFLAGSTDTQYF

j_call: TRBJ2-7
d_call: .
clone_size: .
cdr3_length: 14
v_call: TRBV5-1
cdr3_nt: TGCGCCAGCAGCTTCGCACAGGTACCCTACGAGCAGTACTTC
cdr3_aa: CASSFAQVPYEQYF

j_call: TRBJ2-7
d_call: .
clone_size: .
cdr3_length: 15
v_call: TRBV28
cdr3_nt: TGTGCCAGCAGTCTCCCTCCCGGTCCGCCCTACGAGCAGTACTTC
cdr3_aa: CASSLPPGPPYEQYF

j_call: TRBJ2-5
d_call: TRBD1
clone_size: .
cdr3_length: 16
v_call: TRBV29-1
cdr3_nt: TGCAGCGCAGAGGGTGAGGGACAGGGGGCTCTAGAGACCCAGTACTTC
cdr3_aa: CSAEGEGQGALETQYF

j_call: TRBJ1-1
d_call: .
clone_size: .
cdr3_length: 13
v_call: TRBV29-1
cdr3_nt: TGCAGCGGCAAACAGGGAGAGGGCACTGAAGCTTTCTTT
cdr3_aa: CSGKQGEGTEAFF

j_call: TRBJ2-3
d_call: TRBD2
clone_size: .
cdr3_length: 12
v_call: TRBV7-2
cdr3_nt: TGTGCCAGCAGTAAGAGCGGGGATACGCAATATTTT
cdr3_aa: CASSKSGDTQYF

j_call: TRBJ1-2
d_call: TRBD1
clone_size: .
cdr3_length: 13
v_call: TRBV12-3/TRBV12-4
cdr3_nt: TGTGCCAGCAGTTACCAGGGGGCGGGAGGCTACACCTTC
cdr3_aa: CASSYQGAGGYTF

j_call: TRBJ2-2
d_call: .
clone_size: .
cdr3_length: 15
v_call: TRBV3-1/TRBV3-2
cdr3_nt: TGTGCCAGCAGCCGGGACACGGCAAACACCGGGGAGCTGTTTTTT
cdr3_aa: CASSRDTANTGELFF

j_call: TRBJ2-7
d_call: TRBD2
clone_size: .
cdr3_length: 13
v_call: TRBV2
cdr3_nt: TGTGCCAGCAGTTACCAGGGAGCGGGGGAGCAGTACTTC
cdr3_aa: CASSYQGAGEQYF

j_call: TRBJ1-1
d_call: .
clone_size: .
cdr3_length: 17
v_call: TRBV7-2
cdr3_nt: TGTGCCAGCAGTCTAGGTCCCAGCGGTGAATGGGGCACTGAAGCTTTCTTT
cdr3_aa: CASSLGPSGEWGTEAFF

j_call: TRBJ2-3
d_call: TRBD2
clone_size: .
cdr3_length: 14
v_call: TRBV14
cdr3_nt: TGTGCCAGCAGTAAAGGTCTAGCGGTAGATACGCAGTATTTT
cdr3_aa: CASSKGLAVDTQYF

j_call: TRBJ1-2
d_call: .
clone_size: .
cdr3_length: 13
v_call: TRBV6-5
cdr3_nt: TGTGCCAGCGCCCTCCGGGACACCTATGGCTACACCTTC
cdr3_aa: CASALRDTYGYTF

j_call: TRBJ1-2
d_call: .
clone_size: .
cdr3_length: 15
v_call: TRBV2
cdr3_nt: TGTGCCAGCAGTGAAGCGACGGGGGGCGCTTATGGCTACACCTTC
cdr3_aa: CASSEATGGAYGYTF

j_call: TRBJ1-3
d_call: TRBD1
clone_size: .
cdr3_length: 19
v_call: TRBV16
cdr3_nt: TGTGCCAGCAGCCATCCCCCGGGACAGGGGGCAGTGAGCGGAAACACCATATATTTT
cdr3_aa: CASSHPPGQGAVSGNTIYF

j_call: TRBJ2-7
d_call: .
clone_size: .
cdr3_length: 14
v_call: TRBV6-2/TRBV6-3
cdr3_nt: TGTGCCAGCAGCCCCAGGGCCCGCCCCTACGAGCAGTACTTC
cdr3_aa: CASSPRARPYEQYF

j_call: TRBJ2-7
d_call: .
clone_size: .
cdr3_length: 15
v_call: TRBV6-2/TRBV6-3
cdr3_nt: TGTGCCAGCAGTCAACCGCTTGCGGGGCATTACGAGCAGTACTTC
cdr3_aa: CASSQPLAGHYEQYF

j_call: TRBJ2-2
d_call: .
clone_size: .
cdr3_length: 12
v_call: TRBV7-9
cdr3_nt: TGTGCCAGCAGCTCACAGGCCGGGGAGCTGTTTTTT
cdr3_aa: CASSSQAGELFF

j_call: TRBJ2-6
d_call: .
clone_size: .
cdr3_length: 14
v_call: TRBV27
cdr3_nt: TGTGCCAGCAGGTTGGGGCACCGGGCCAACGTCCTGACTTTC
cdr3_aa: CASRLGHRANVLTF

j_call: TRBJ2-2
d_call: TRBD2
clone_size: .
cdr3_length: 17
v_call: TRBV4-2
cdr3_nt: TGTGCCAGCAGCCAAGGAGCACTAGCGGGAGGCACCGGGGAGCTGTTTTTT
cdr3_aa: CASSQGALAGGTGELFF

j_call: TRBJ2-7
d_call: .
clone_size: .
cdr3_length: 16
v_call: TRBV27
cdr3_nt: TGTGCCAGCAGTTTATCGGGGGGGCAGGGAGGTTGGGAGCAGTACTTC
cdr3_aa: CASSLSGGQGGWEQYF

j_call: TRBJ2-7
d_call: .
clone_size: .
cdr3_length: 14
v_call: TRBV6-5
cdr3_nt: TGTGCCAGCAGTTTCGACAGATACTCCTACGAGCAGTACTTC
cdr3_aa: CASSFDRYSYEQYF

j_call: TRBJ2-3
d_call: .
clone_size: .
cdr3_length: 11
v_call: TRBV12-3/TRBV12-4
cdr3_nt: TGTGCCAGCACCCAATCAGATACGCAGTATTTT
cdr3_aa: CASTQSDTQYF

j_call: TRBJ2-7
d_call: .
clone_size: .
cdr3_length: 14
v_call: TRBV7-2
cdr3_nt: TGTGCCAGCAGCTTAGGCTGGGGGCTGTACGAGCAGTACTTC
cdr3_aa: CASSLGWGLYEQYF

j_call: TRBJ1-6
d_call: TRBD1
clone_size: .
cdr3_length: 14
v_call: TRBV18
cdr3_nt: TGTGCCAGCTCACCGGAACAGGGGCGTTCACCCCTCCACTTT
cdr3_aa: CASSPEQGRSPLHF

j_call: TRBJ1-5
d_call: .
clone_size: few
cdr3_length: 15
v_call: TRBV27
cdr3_nt: TGTGCCAGCAGAGCCGGGACAATTAGCAATCAGCCCCAGCATTTT
cdr3_aa: CASRAGTISNQPQHF

j_call: TRBJ2-3
d_call: TRBD2
clone_size: once
cdr3_length: 17
v_call: TRBV11-2
cdr3_nt: TGTGCCAGCAGCTTAACTAGCGGGGCCGACGTGTCGGATACGCAGTATTTT
cdr3_aa: CASSLTSGADVSDTQYF

j_call: TRBJ1-1
d_call: .
clone_size: once
cdr3_length: 13
v_call: TRBV29-1
cdr3_nt: TGCAGCGCCGTAACCCAGGGCAACACTGAAGCTTTCTTT
cdr3_aa: CSAVTQGNTEAFF

j_call: TRBJ2-3
d_call: TRBD2
clone_size: once
cdr3_length: 13
v_call: TRBV10-3
cdr3_nt: TGTGCCATCAGTGAAGCGGGAAAGGATACGCAGTATTTT
cdr3_aa: CAISEAGKDTQYF

j_call: TRBJ2-7
d_call: TRBD1
clone_size: .
cdr3_length: 14
v_call: TRBV15
cdr3_nt: TGTGCCACCAGCAGGGGACAGACCTCCTACGAGCAGTACTTC
cdr3_aa: CATSRGQTSYEQYF

j_call: TRBJ2-3
d_call: TRBD2
clone_size: .
cdr3_length: 14
v_call: TRBV19
cdr3_nt: TGTGCCGTAGGACTAGCGGGAGGGGCCTATACGCAGTATTTT
cdr3_aa: CAVGLAGGAYTQYF

j_call: TRBJ2-1
d_call: TRBD2
clone_size: .
cdr3_length: 16
v_call: TRBV15
cdr3_nt: TGTGCCACCAGCAGAGAAGGGGCGGGAGAAAACAATGAGCAGTTCTTC
cdr3_aa: CATSREGAGENNEQFF

j_call: TRBJ2-3
d_call: TRBD2
clone_size: once
cdr3_length: 15
v_call: TRBV7-2
cdr3_nt: TGTGCCAGCAGCCCTAGCGGGAGTCTGGTAGATACGCAGTATTTT
cdr3_aa: CASSPSGSLVDTQYF

j_call: TRBJ2-1
d_call: .
clone_size: .
cdr3_length: 16
v_call: TRBV27
cdr3_nt: TGTGCCAGCAGTAAACGGGGCGGGATAAGGGACAATGAGCAGTTCTTC
cdr3_aa: CASSKRGGIRDNEQFF

j_call: TRBJ1-2
d_call: .
clone_size: .
cdr3_length: 13
v_call: TRBV21-1
cdr3_nt: TGTGCCAGCAGCAGCGGACAGGGTTCTGGCTACACCTTC
cdr3_aa: CASSSGQGSGYTF

j_call: TRBJ2-7
d_call: TRBD2
clone_size: .
cdr3_length: 14
v_call: TRBV2
cdr3_nt: TGTGCCAGCAGGAAAACTAGCGGGCAACACGAGCAGTACTTC
cdr3_aa: CASRKTSGQHEQYF

j_call: TRBJ2-7
d_call: TRBD1
clone_size: .
cdr3_length: 14
v_call: TRBV5-4
cdr3_nt: TGTGCCAGCAGCTTACCGACAGGGAGCTACGAGCAGTACTTC
cdr3_aa: CASSLPTGSYEQYF